The entry below describes one TCR beta chain. Sequencing was performed with immunoSEQ multiplex PCR; in TCRdb, only in-frame clones are kept and a portion is missing. In the table there are 39,000 or so clones, approximately 92% of which are singletons. The sample belongs to a study of T cell changes during pregnancy in multiple sclerosis. Germline V lookup: CDR1 SEHNR, CDR2 FQNEAQ (reference sequence). The CDR3 loop spans 13 amino acids. V was clipped by 6 bases and J by 1 base, with 9 bases between them. The sequence was collected from a female donor with multiple sclerosis, enrolled in a pregnancy study. The chain has TRBV7-9 and TRBJ1-2; no clear D gene. This sample comprised CD8+ T cells from peripheral blood mononuclear cells, obtained before pregnancy. The CDR3 spells CASRGDINYGYTF. Written as DNA, the CDR3 is TGTGCCAGCAGGGGAGACATTAACTATGGCTACACCTTC.